These 10 T cell receptor beta chains came from one sample sequenced in a study of cytomegalovirus exposure and HLA in healthy donors. Primers included in the PCR were 60 Vbeta and 13 Jbeta primers. TCRdb's copy holds only in-frame clones and misses some; the assay was immunoSEQ multiplex PCR. The sample carries more than 140,000 clones, 75% recorded once. Source material: PBMCs. The receptors were sampled from a man aged 35-49 years in good health and CMV-seronegative.

The rearrangement joins TRBV6-5 to TRBJ2-5; TRBD1 is a possible D gene (7 bases). Germline loops: CDR1 MNHEY, CDR2 SVGAGI. The V end was cut by 6 bases, the J end by 5 bases, with 19 bases between. This CDR3 is 15 amino acids long. CDR3 DNA: TGTGCCAGCAGAACCAGGAGGGGGCCGGGTGAGACCCAGTACTTC. This translates into CASRTRRGPGETQYF.

Concerning this clone: The missing conserved phenylalanine or tryptophan at the end of this CDR3 makes a read error likely. The rearrangement joins TRBV7-9 to TRBJ1-1; 7 nucleotides line up with TRBD1. V was clipped by 1 base and J by 1 base; unmatched bases: 3. CDR1 SEHNR and CDR2 FQNEAQ come from the germline V gene (reference sequence). The CDR3 is made up of 15 amino acids. The CDR3 bases are TGTGCCAGCAGCTTAGAGGGGGCAGGGAACACTGAAGCTTTCCTT. Translating gives CASSLEGAGNTEAFL.

The chain employs TRBV9 and TRBJ2-3, with D perhaps matching TRBD2 (7 bases). Germline loops: CDR1 SGDLS, CDR2 YYNGEE. The CDR3 spans 15 residues. Trimming took 3 bases from V and 6 from J, leaving 17 bases between them. CDR3 residues: CASSEGGNSVDTQYF. CDR3 sequence (DNA): TGTGCCAGCAGCGAGGGGGGGAATTCGGTGGATACGCAGTATTTT.

A remark on this clone: This same CDR3 is encoded by further DNA sequences in the sample. The rearrangement links TRBV30 to TRBJ2-1; D may be TRBD2 (5 bases). CDR3 length: 15 amino acids. Germline lookup yields CDR1 GTSNPN and CDR2 SVGIG (reference sequence). V was pared by 0 bases and J by 4 bases, with 13 bases between. CDR3 nucleotides: TGTGCCTGGAGTGTTGGAGGAATGGGGTACAATGAGCAGTTCTTC. This gives the protein CAWSVGGMGYNEQFF.

The chain joins TRBV27 to TRBJ2-1, with 8 positions matching TRBD1. Germline-derived CDR1 and CDR2 are MNHEY and SMNVEV (reference sequence). The length of the CDR3 is 15 residues. The V and J ends lost 6 bases and 4 bases, in that order; junction bases with no gene match: 8. DNA of the CDR3: TGTGCCAGCAGCCCTGAACAGGGGGATTACAATGAGCAGTTCTTC. It translates to CASSPEQGDYNEQFF.

This sequence joins TRBV7-8 and TRBJ1-1, with D possibly matching TRBD1 (5 bases). Trimming removed 1 base at V and 4 bases at J, with 10 bases between. Germline values: CDR1 SGHVS, CDR2 FQNEAQ. The CDR3 sequence is 14 residues long. The CDR3 sequence: CASSLEGASTEAFF. The CDR3 DNA follows: TGTGCCAGCAGCTTAGAAGGGGCCAGCACTGAAGCTTTCTTT.

The chain's CDR3 is CASSEASGFPTDTQYF. The DNA for the CDR3 is TGTGCCAGCAGTGAGGCTAGCGGATTTCCAACAGATACGCAGTATTTT. The chain has TRBV6-4 and TRBJ2-3; 7 bases agree with TRBD2. The CDR3 sequence is 16 residues long. J was trimmed by 3 bases and V by 3 bases; bases with no gene match: 9. In germline, CDR1 is MRHNA, CDR2 SNTAGT.

This clone is a singleton in its sample. J is TRBJ2-5 and V is TRBV5-4; 7 nucleotides align to TRBD1. Germline V lookup: CDR1 SGHNT, CDR2 YYREEE (reference sequence). The CDR3 spans 13 residues. V was clipped by 2 bases and J by 5 bases; unmatched bases: 3. The CDR3 nucleotides are TGTGCCAGCAGCTTTAGACAGGGTGAGACCCAGTACTTC. Its protein is CASSFRQGETQYF.

The chain links TRBV18 to TRBJ2-2; D is unresolved. The CDR3 consists of 13 residues. V lost 0 bases and J 7 bases, leaving 6 bases between the germline ends. Germline V gene data show CDR1 as KGHSH and CDR2 as LQKENI. The CDR3 sequence: CASSPPERGELFF. CDR3 nucleotides: TGTGCCAGCTCACCACCGGAGCGCGGGGAGCTGTTTTTT. The variable domain in full, with the rest retrieved from reference TRBV18 and TRBJ2-2, is NAGVMQNPRHLVRRRGQEARLRCSPMKGHSHVYWYRQLPEEGLKFMVYLQKENIIDESGMPKERFSAEFPKEGPSILRIQQVVRGDSAAYFCASSPPERGELFFGEGSRLTVL.

V is TRBV2 and J is TRBJ2-7; D is unresolved. Germline V gene lookup returns CDR1 SNHLY and CDR2 FYNNEI. The CDR3 consists of 12 residues. V was clipped by 5 bases and J by 2 bases, with 7 bases between them. In DNA, the CDR3 is TGTGCCAGCAGTTGGGCTACCTACGAGCAGTACTTC. Its protein product is CASSWATYEQYF. Looking up the rest from reference TRBV2 and TRBJ2-7 gives the full variable domain: EPEVTQTPSHQVTQMGQEVILRCVPISNHLYFYWYRQILGQKVEFLVSFYNNEISEKSEIFDDQFSVERPDGSNFTLKIRSTKLEDSAMYFCASSWATYEQYFGPGTRLTVT.